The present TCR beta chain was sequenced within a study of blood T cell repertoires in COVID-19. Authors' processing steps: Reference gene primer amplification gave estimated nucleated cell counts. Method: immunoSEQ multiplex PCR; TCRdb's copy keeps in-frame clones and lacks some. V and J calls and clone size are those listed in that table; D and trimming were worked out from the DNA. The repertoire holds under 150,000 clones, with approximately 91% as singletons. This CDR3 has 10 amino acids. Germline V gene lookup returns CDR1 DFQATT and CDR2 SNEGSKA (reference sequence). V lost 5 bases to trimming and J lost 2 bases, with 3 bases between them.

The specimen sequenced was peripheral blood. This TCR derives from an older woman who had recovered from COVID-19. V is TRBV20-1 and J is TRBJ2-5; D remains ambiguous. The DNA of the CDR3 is TGCAGTGCTTCGCAAGAGACCCAGTACTTC. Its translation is CSASQETQYF.